This T cell receptor beta chain was identified during a study of technical replicates of blood from a handful of donors. The CDR3 contains 16 residues. Germline CDR1 and CDR2: SNHLY and FYNNEI. V shed 8 bases and J shed 0 bases, with 16 bases lying between them. Assay used: immunoSEQ multiplex PCR; TCRdb lists only in-frame clones, some missing. Of 17,000 or so clones in the sample, roughly 86% are singletons; the top ten hold approximately 10%. This TCR came from a human donor in good health. The sequencing input was PBMCs. This chain uses TRBV2 with TRBJ2-2; D is unclear. CDR3 DNA: TGTGCCAGCTCCCGCGAGGCGGCAGCGAACACCGGGGAGCTGTTTTTT. Its translation is CASSREAAANTGELFF.